Following are 7 T cell receptor beta chains from one sample sequenced in a study of control samples from healthy donors and cancer patients (dated by TCRdb to 2019 to 2021). Libraries were built with the immunoSEQ multiplex PCR assay. The immuneACCESS repertoire file appears here via TCRdb, limited to in-frame rearrangements. These files lack a portion of the clones; in checked studies, under half of the deficit traces to unresolved V genes, and the cause of the others is not known. The sample table records 130,000 or so clones; 92% of these occur just once. The ten largest clonotypes hold 4.5% to 7% of the sample. Sequencing was carried out using blood. These receptors all stem from a man aged 18 to 29 in good health.

The chain combines TRBV6-1 with TRBJ2-7; a weak D match, TRBD1 (6 bases). In germline, CDR1 is MNHNS, CDR2 SASEGT. There are 15 residues in the CDR3. V was shortened by 0 bases and J by 0 bases, with 9 bases between the two germline ends. The CDR3 protein is CASSEARTASYEQYF. CDR3 DNA sequence: TGTGCCAGCAGTGAAGCGCGGACAGCCTCCTACGAGCAGTACTTC.

The rearrangement links TRBV10-1 to TRBJ2-7; 8 nucleotides match TRBD1. Germline trimming cut 0 bases from V and 2 bases from J; bases unmatched to any gene: 3. The CDR3 contains 15 residues. Looked up from germline, CDR1 is WNHNN and CDR2 is SYGVQD (reference sequence). The CDR3 DNA reads TGCGCCAGCAGTGAGTCGGCAGGGGGCCCCTACGAGCAGTACTTC. Protein product: CASSESAGGPYEQYF.

The rearrangement uses TRBV7-9 and TRBJ1-2, with no clear D. CDR1 is SEHNR and CDR2 is FQNEAQ in the germline V gene (reference sequence). This CDR3 is 19 amino acids long. V lost 1 base to trimming and J lost 5 bases, with 26 bases between them. The CDR3 DNA sequence: TGTGCCAGCAGCTTAGAGGAAGGGAGTGTAAGGGCGAGGCTATATGGCTACACCTTC. It yields the protein CASSLEEGSVRARLYGYTF.

This sequence joins TRBV10-3 and TRBJ1-1; D remains unclear. Trimming stripped 6 bases from V and 0 bases from J, with 8 bases between. The CDR3 is 13 residues long. Looked up from germline, CDR1 is ENHRY and CDR2 is SYGVKD. CDR3 sequence: CAISPELNTEAFF. The CDR3 DNA sequence: TGTGCCATCAGCCCGGAACTGAACACTGAAGCTTTCTTT.

The chain employs TRBV7-9 and TRBJ2-7; tentative D call: TRBD1 (5 bases). This CDR3 comprises 14 residues. The germline V gene has CDR1 SEHNR and CDR2 FQNEAQ (reference sequence). Between the trimmed V and J ends, which lost 6 bases and 0 bases, there was a span of 12 bases. CDR3 DNA: TGTGCCAGCAGTCAGGGTAGGAGCTCCTACGAGCAGTACTTC. The encoded protein is CASSQGRSSYEQYF.

The rearrangement joins TRBV11-2 to TRBJ1-4; D call uncertain. The ends were cut back, 1 base at V and 8 bases at J, with 8 bases in the middle. The CDR3 totals 13 residues. Per germline, CDR1 SGHAT and CDR2 FQNNGV. CDR3 nucleotides: TGTGCCAGCAGCTTAGCAGGAGAAGAAAAACTGTTTTTT. Protein: CASSLAGEEKLFF.

The chain links TRBV7-9 to TRBJ2-3, with D unclear. This CDR3 has 13 amino acids. CDR1 SEHNR and CDR2 FQNEAQ come from the germline V gene (reference sequence). The V end lost 5 bases, the J end lost 4 bases, and 10 bases lay between the germline ends. The chain's CDR3 is CASSHVISDTQYF. The CDR3 coding sequence is TGTGCCAGCAGCCACGTGATATCAGATACGCAGTATTTT.